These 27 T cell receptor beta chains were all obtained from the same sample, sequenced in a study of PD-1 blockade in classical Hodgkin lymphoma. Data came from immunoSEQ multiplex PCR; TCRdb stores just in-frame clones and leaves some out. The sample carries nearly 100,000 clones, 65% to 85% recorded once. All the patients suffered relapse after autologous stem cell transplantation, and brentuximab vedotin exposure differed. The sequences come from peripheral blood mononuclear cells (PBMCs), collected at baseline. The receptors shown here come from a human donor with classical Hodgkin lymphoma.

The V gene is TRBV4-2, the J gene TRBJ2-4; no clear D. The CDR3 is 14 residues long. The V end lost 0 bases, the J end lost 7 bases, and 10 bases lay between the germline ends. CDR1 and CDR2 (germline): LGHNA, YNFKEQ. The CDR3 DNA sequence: TGTGCCAGCAGCCAAGATCGGTGGAGTAACATTCAGTACTTC. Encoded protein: CASSQDRWSNIQYF.

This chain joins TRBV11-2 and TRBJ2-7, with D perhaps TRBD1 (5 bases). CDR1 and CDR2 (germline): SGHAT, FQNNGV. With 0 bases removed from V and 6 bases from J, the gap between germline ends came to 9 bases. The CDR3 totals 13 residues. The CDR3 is CASSLDNRGEQYF. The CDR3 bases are TGTGCCAGCAGCTTAGATAATAGGGGCGAGCAGTACTTC.

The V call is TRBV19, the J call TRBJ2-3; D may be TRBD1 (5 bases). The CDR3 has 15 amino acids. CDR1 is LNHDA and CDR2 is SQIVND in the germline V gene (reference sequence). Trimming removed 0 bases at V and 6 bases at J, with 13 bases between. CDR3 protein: CASSIEPVGDDTQYF. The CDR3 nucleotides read TGTGCCAGTAGTATAGAACCAGTAGGGGATGATACGCAGTATTTT.

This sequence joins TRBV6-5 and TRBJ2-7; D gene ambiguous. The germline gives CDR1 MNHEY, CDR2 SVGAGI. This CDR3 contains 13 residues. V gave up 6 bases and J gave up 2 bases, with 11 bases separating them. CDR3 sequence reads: CASSPSEPYEQYF. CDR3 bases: TGTGCCAGCAGCCCGAGTGAACCCTACGAGCAGTACTTC.

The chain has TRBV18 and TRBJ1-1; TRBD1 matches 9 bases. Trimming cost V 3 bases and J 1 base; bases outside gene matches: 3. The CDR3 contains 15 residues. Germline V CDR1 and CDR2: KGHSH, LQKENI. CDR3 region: CASSPRTGANTEAFF. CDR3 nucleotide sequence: TGTGCCAGCTCACCGAGGACAGGGGCGAACACTGAAGCTTTCTTT.

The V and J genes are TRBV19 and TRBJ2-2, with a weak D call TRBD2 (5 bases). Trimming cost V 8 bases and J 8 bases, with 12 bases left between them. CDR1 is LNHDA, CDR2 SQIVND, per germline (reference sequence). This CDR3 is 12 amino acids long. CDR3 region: CASLRRGGELFF. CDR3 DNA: TGTGCCAGTCTTCGTCGAGGGGGGGAGCTGTTTTTT.

CDR3 nucleotides: TGCGCCAGCAGCTTGGCCGGGGGACTAGCGGGAGGGCCGAGCACAGATACGCAGTATTTT. Translated, it gives CASSLAGGLAGGPSTDTQYF. This rearrangement joins TRBV5-1 to TRBJ2-3; TRBD2 agrees at 16 bases. The trim removed 0 bases at V and 0 bases at J, leaving 7 bases unmatched. Germline lookup yields CDR1 SGHRS and CDR2 YFSETQ. The CDR3 spans 20 residues.

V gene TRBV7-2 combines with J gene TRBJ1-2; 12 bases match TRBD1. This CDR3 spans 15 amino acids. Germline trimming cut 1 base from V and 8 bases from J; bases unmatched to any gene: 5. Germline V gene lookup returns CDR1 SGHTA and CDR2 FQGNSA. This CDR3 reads CASSLGGQGASGYTF. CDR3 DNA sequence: TGTGCCAGCAGCTTAGGGGGACAGGGGGCCTCGGGCTACACCTTC.

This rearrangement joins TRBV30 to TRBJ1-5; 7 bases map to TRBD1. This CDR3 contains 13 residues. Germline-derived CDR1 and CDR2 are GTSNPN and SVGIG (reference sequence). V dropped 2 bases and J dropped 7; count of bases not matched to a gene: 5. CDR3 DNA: TGTGCCTGGAGTTCTACAGGGGCACAGCCCCAGCATTTT. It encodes CAWSSTGAQPQHF. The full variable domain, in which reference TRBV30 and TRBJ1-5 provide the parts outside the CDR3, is SQTIHQWPATLVQPVGSPLSLECTVEGTSNPNLYWYRQAAGRGLQLLFYSVGIGQISSEVPQNLSASRPQDRQFILSSKKLLLSDSGFYLCAWSSTGAQPQHFGDGTRLSIL.

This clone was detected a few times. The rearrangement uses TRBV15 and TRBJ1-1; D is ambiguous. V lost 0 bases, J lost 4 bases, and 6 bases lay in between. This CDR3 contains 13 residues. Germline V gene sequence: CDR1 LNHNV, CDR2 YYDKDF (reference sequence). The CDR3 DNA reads TGTGCCACCAGCAGAGATTTAAGCACTGAAGCTTTCTTT. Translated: CATSRDLSTEAFF.

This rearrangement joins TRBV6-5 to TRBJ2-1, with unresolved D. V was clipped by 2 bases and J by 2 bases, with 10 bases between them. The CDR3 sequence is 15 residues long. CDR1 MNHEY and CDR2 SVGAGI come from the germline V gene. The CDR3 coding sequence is TGTGCCAGCAGTTACGCCCCAGTAACCTACAATGAGCAGTTCTTC. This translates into CASSYAPVTYNEQFF.

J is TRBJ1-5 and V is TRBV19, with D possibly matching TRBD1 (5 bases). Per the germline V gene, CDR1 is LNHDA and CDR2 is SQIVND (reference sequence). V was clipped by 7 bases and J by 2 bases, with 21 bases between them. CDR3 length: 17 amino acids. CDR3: CASKGRGRGGGNQPQHF. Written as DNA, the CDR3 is TGTGCCAGTAAGGGAAGGGGTCGAGGCGGTGGCAATCAGCCCCAGCATTTT. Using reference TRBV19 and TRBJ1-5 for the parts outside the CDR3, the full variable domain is DGGITQSPKYLFRKEGQNVTLSCEQNLNHDAMYWYRQDPGQGLRLIYYSQIVNDFQKGDIAEGYSVSREKKESFPLTVTSAQKNPTAFYLCASKGRGRGGGNQPQHFGDGTRLSIL.

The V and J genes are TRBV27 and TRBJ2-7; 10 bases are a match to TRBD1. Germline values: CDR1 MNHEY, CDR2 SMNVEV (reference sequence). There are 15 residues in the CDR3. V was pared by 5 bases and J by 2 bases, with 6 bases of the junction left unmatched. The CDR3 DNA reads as TGTGCCAGCAGTCCCGGACAGGGGGGTACCTACGAGCAGTACTTC. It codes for CASSPGQGGTYEQYF.

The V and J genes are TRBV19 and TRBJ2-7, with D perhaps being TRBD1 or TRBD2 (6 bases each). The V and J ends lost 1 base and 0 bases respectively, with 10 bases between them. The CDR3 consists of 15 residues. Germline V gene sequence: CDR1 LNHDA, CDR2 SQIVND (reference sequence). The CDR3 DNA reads TGTGCCAGTAGTATAGGGGGGGCCCTCTCCTACGAGCAGTACTTC. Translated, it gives CASSIGGALSYEQYF.

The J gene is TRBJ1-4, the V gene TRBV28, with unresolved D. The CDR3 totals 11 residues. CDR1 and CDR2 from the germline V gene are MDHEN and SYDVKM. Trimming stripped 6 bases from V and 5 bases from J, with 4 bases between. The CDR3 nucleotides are TGTGCCAGCAGAGGGAATGAAAAACTGTTTTTT. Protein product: CASRGNEKLFF.

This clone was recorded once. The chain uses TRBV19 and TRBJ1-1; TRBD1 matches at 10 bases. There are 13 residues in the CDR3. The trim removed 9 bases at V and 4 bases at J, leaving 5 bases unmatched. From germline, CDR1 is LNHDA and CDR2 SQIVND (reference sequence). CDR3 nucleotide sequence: TGTGCCAGCGGACAGGGGGTGTTCACTGAAGCTTTCTTT. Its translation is CASGQGVFTEAFF.

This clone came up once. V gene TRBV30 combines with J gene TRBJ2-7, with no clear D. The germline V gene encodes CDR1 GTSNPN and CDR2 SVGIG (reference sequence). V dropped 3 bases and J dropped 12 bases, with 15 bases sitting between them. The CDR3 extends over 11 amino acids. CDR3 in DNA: TGTGCCTGGAGCAAGTATTGGGATCTGTACTTC. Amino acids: CAWSKYWDLYF. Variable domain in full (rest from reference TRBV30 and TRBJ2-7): SQTIHQWPATLVQPVGSPLSLECTVEGTSNPNLYWYRQAAGRGLQLLFYSVGIGQISSEVPQNLSASRPQDRQFILSSKKLLLSDSGFYLCAWSKYWDLYFGPGTRLTVT.

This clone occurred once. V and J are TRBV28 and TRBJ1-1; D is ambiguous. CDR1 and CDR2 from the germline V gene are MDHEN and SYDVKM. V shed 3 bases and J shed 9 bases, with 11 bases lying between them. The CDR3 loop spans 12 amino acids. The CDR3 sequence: CASSFSGRKAFF. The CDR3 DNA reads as TGTGCCAGCAGTTTTTCGGGGAGGAAAGCTTTCTTT.

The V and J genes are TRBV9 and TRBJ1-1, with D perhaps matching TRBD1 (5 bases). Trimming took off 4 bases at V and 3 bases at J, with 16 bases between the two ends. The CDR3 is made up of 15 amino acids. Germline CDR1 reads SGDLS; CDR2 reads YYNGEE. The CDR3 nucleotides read TGTGCCAGCAGCACCCTTTCGGGGGTTGACACTGAAGCTTTCTTT. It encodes CASSTLSGVDTEAFF. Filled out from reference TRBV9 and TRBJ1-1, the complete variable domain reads DSGVTQTPKHLITATGQRVTLRCSPRSGDLSVYWYQQSLDQGLQFLIQYYNGEERAKGNILERFSAQQFPDLHSELNLSSLELGDSALYFCASSTLSGVDTEAFFGQGTRLTVV.

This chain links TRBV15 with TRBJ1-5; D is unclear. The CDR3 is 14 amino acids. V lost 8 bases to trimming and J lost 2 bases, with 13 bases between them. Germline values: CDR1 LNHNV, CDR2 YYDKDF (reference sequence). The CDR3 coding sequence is TGTGCCACCCGAAGGGAGACTGGCAATCAGCCCCAGCATTTT. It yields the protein CATRRETGNQPQHF. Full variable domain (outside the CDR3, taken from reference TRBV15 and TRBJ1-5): DAMVIQNPRYQVTQFGKPVTLSCSQTLNHNVMYWYQQKSSQAPKLLFHYYDKDFNNEADTPDNFQSRRPNTSFCFLDIRSPGLGDTAMYLCATRRETGNQPQHFGDGTRLSIL.

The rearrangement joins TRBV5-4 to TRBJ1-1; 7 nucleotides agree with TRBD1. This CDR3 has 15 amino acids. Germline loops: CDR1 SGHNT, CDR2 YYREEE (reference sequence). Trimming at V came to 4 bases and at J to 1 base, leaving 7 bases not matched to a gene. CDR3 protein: CASSIGRTGNTEAFF. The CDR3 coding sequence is TGTGCCAGCAGCATAGGGAGGACAGGGAACACTGAAGCTTTCTTT.

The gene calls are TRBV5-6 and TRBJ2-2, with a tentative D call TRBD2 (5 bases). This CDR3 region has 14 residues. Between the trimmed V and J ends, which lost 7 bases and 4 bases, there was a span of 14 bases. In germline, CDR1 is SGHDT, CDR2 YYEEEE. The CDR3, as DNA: TGTGCCAGCGCGGGCGGACGTGGCACCGGGGAGCTGTTTTTT. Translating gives CASAGGRGTGELFF.

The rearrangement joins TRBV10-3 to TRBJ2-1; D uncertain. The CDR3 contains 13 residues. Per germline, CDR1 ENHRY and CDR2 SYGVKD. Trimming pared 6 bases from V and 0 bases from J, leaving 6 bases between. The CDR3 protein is CAIRDSSYNEQFF. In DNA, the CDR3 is TGTGCCATCAGGGATAGCTCCTACAATGAGCAGTTCTTC.

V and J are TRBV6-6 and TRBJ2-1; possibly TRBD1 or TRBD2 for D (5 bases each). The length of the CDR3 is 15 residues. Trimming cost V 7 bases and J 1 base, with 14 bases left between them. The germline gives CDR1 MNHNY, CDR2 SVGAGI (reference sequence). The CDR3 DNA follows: TGTGCCAGCACCAGGGTCGAGGGGTCCTACAATGAGCAGTTCTTC. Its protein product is CASTRVEGSYNEQFF.

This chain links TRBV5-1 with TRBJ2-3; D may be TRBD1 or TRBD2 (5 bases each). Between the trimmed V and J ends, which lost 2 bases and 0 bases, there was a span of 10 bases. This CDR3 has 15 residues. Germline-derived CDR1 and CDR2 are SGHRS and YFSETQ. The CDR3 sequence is CASSFRDLSTDTQYF. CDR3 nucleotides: TGCGCCAGCAGCTTCCGGGACCTAAGCACAGATACGCAGTATTTT. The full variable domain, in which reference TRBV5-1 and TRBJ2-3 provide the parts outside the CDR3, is KAGVTQTPRYLIKTRGQQVTLSCSPISGHRSVSWYQQTPGQGLQFLFEYFSETQRNKGNFPGRFSGRQFSNSRSEMNVSTLELGDSALYLCASSFRDLSTDTQYFGPGTRLTVL.

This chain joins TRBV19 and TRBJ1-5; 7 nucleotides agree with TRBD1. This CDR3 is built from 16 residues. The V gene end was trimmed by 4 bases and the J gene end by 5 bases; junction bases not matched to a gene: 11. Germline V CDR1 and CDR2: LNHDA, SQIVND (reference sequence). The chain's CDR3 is CASSTLPTGAYQPQHF. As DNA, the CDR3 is TGTGCCAGTAGTACCCTCCCCACAGGGGCCTATCAGCCCCAGCATTTT.

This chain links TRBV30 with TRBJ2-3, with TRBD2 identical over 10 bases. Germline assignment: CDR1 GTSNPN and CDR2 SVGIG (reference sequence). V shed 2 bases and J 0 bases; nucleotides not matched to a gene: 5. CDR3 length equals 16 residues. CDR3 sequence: CAWSRGLARSTDTQYF. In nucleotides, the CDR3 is TGTGCCTGGAGTAGGGGACTAGCGAGAAGCACAGATACGCAGTATTTT.